This T cell receptor beta chain was found in a study of T cells in narcolepsy. Study information: Patients with NT1 or NT2 and healthy control donors were enrolled.

Germline values: CDR1 ENHRY, CDR2 SYGVKD. The CDR3 is made up of 12 amino acids. Study-level results: Reportedly, autoreactive clonotypes were serially detected in patients' blood but not controls'. No autoreactive T cell clone sequences appeared in some memory CD4+ repertoires.

As to this clone: What it binds is unknown. One junction end disagrees with the germline gene, perhaps due to a read error.

Using immunoSEQ multiplex PCR, the repertoire was profiled, and TCRdb retains in-frame clones only, with some absent. The data show tens of thousands of clones, approximately 80% seen once. This clonotype was sampled from a human donor in good health. The sequenced sample was memory (CD45RA-) CD4+ T cells from blood. The V call is TRBV10-3, the J call TRBJ2-5; D perhaps matches TRBD2 (5 bases). CDR3 in amino acids: CAIRDGLETQYF. The CDR3 DNA reads as TGTGCCATCCGTGACGGACTAGAGACCCAGTACTTC.